Below are 22 T cell receptor beta chains sequenced from a single sample in a study of beta chain features in type 1 diabetes. All of the isolated RNA was reverse transcribed, so expressed TCRB transcripts were sequenced. Assay: immunoSEQ multiplex PCR; the TCRdb copy retains only in-frame clones and omits some. Of 350,000 to 450,000 clones in the sample, less than 15% are singletons; the top ten hold roughly 0.019%. Sequencing input: naive CD4+ T cells from blood. The receptors come from a young woman in good health.

This clone appeared a few times. The rearrangement links TRBV7-2 to TRBJ2-5; no reliable D call. V lost 2 bases and J 2 bases, leaving 12 bases between the germline ends. Per the germline V gene, CDR1 is SGHTA and CDR2 is FQGNSA. The CDR3 runs to 15 residues. Here the CDR3 reads CASSLYPANQETQYF. CDR3 nucleotides: TGTGCCAGCAGCTTATATCCAGCGAATCAAGAGACCCAGTACTTC.

This sequence joins TRBV6-5 and TRBJ1-1; the D gene is possibly TRBD1 (6 bases). V dropped 5 bases and J dropped 8 bases, with 15 bases sitting between them. The CDR3 runs to 13 residues. Germline CDR1 reads MNHEY; CDR2 reads SVGAGI. The CDR3 protein is CASSTPNREEAFF. Here the CDR3 DNA reads TGTGCCAGCAGTACACCCAACAGGGAGGAAGCTTTCTTT.

The chain couples TRBV12-5 to TRBJ1-1, with D tentatively TRBD1 (5 bases). This CDR3 has 13 residues. Per the germline V gene, CDR1 is LGHNT and CDR2 is FRNRAP. Trimming removed 5 bases at V and 2 bases at J, with 9 bases between. The CDR3 sequence is CASGTDTNTEAFF. Here the CDR3 DNA reads TGTGCTAGTGGTACGGACACTAACACTGAAGCTTTCTTT.

This clone has a handful of counts. The chain links TRBV2 to TRBJ2-7; TRBD1 might be the D (5 bases). The CDR3 consists of 14 residues. V was clipped by 6 bases and J by 12 bases, with 24 bases between them. In germline, CDR1 is SNHLY, CDR2 FYNNEI. CDR3 DNA sequence: TGTGCCAGCAGCCTCCAGGACACCCCGTGGGATCGGTACTTC. Its translation is CASSLQDTPWDRYF.

The chain employs TRBV4-2 and TRBJ2-1; D gene uncertain. Trimming cost V 0 bases and J 13 bases, with 7 bases left between them. The V gene's germline CDR1 is LGHNA and CDR2 YNFKEQ. This CDR3 is 11 amino acids long. The CDR3 nucleotides are TGTGCCAGCAGCCAAGAGCGGCTACAGTTCTTC. It encodes CASSQERLQFF.

This chain links TRBV11-2 with TRBJ2-4; 9 bases agree with TRBD1. Germline V gene data show CDR1 as SGHAT and CDR2 as FQNNGV. This CDR3 contains 19 residues. J lost 0 bases, V lost 2 bases, and 11 bases had no gene match. The CDR3 protein is CASSLLRDREILAKNIQYF. The CDR3 DNA reads as TGTGCCAGCAGCTTACTCCGGGACAGGGAGATACTAGCCAAAAACATTCAGTACTTC.

This clone turned up a few times. V gene TRBV27 combines with J gene TRBJ2-1, with 9 bases identical to TRBD2. V was clipped by 2 bases and J by 8 bases; unmatched bases: 7. CDR3 length equals 15 residues. Germline V CDR1 and CDR2: MNHEY, SMNVEV (reference sequence). The CDR3 region is CASSLIAGGPYEQFF. In DNA form, the CDR3 reads TGTGCCAGCAGTTTAATTGCGGGAGGGCCATATGAGCAGTTCTTC.

This clone occurred a few times. The rearrangement uses TRBV29-1 and TRBJ2-3; TRBD2 matches 12 bases. J gave up 2 bases and V 6 bases, and 6 bases lay outside the gene matches. The CDR3 is 15 residues long. Germline V CDR1 and CDR2: SQVTM, ANQGSEA. The CDR3 loop reads CSVPRLAGATDTQYF. The CDR3 bases are TGCAGCGTACCTCGACTAGCGGGAGCCACAGATACGCAGTATTTT.

This clone was seen more than once but under ten times. The rearrangement joins TRBV4-1 to TRBJ2-5; D possibly corresponds to TRBD2 (5 bases). Trimming left V 3 bases short and J 0 bases short, with 14 bases between. This CDR3 comprises 16 residues. The germline V gene has CDR1 MGHRA and CDR2 YSYEKL. The CDR3: CASSHLKEEYQETQYF. The CDR3 DNA sequence: TGCGCCAGCAGCCATCTAAAGGAGGAGTACCAAGAGACCCAGTACTTC.

In its sample, this clone was seen a few times. The rearrangement joins TRBV7-3 to TRBJ2-5, with TRBD1 matching over 9 bases. The germline V gene has CDR1 SGHTA and CDR2 FQGTGA. The trim removed 5 bases at V and 5 bases at J, leaving 6 bases unmatched. CDR3 length: 14 residues. CDR3 sequence (DNA): TGTGCCAGCAGCAACAGGGGGCGGGACGAGACCCAGTACTTC. Translating it yields CASSNRGRDETQYF.

The chain couples TRBV25-1 to TRBJ1-4, with D maybe TRBD1 (5 bases). Germline loops: CDR1 MGHDK, CDR2 SYGVNS. Trimming cost V 1 base and J 3 bases, with 15 bases left between them. The CDR3 has 17 amino acids. This CDR3 is CASSELRGGSANEKLFF. In DNA, the CDR3 is TGTGCCAGCAGTGAATTAAGGGGAGGGTCAGCTAATGAAAAACTGTTTTTT.

This clone was counted between two and nine times. The chain joins TRBV6-5 to TRBJ1-5, with TRBD1 identical over 7 bases. Germline V CDR1 and CDR2: MNHEY, SVGAGI. This CDR3 comprises 14 residues. Losses at the gene ends were 5 bases for V and 3 bases for J; bases not matched to a gene: 4. CDR3 DNA sequence: TGTGCCAGCAGTCGGGACAGCAACAATCAGCCCCAGCATTTT. Amino acids: CASSRDSNNQPQHF.

This clone has more than one count but fewer than ten. The chain recombines TRBV30 with TRBJ2-1, with TRBD2 matching over 12 bases. The trim removed 2 bases at V and 8 bases at J, leaving 10 bases unmatched. The CDR3 runs to 16 residues. Germline V lookup: CDR1 GTSNPN, CDR2 SVGIG (reference sequence). CDR3: CAWSLKTSGRVYEQFF. The CDR3 region has the DNA TGTGCCTGGAGTCTCAAGACTAGCGGGAGAGTGTATGAGCAGTTCTTC.

This clone occurred a few times. The chain carries TRBV29-1 and TRBJ2-7; TRBD2 agrees at 10 bases. CDR3 length equals 15 residues. Germline V gene lookup returns CDR1 SQVTM and CDR2 ANQGSEA. The trim removed 2 bases at V and 5 bases at J, leaving 9 bases unmatched. CDR3 region: CSVEKASGSPHEQYF. In DNA, the CDR3 is TGCAGCGTTGAAAAGGCTAGCGGGAGTCCCCACGAGCAGTACTTC.

The chain employs TRBV30 and TRBJ1-3, with D maybe TRBD1 (6 bases). The germline V gene has CDR1 GTSNPN and CDR2 SVGIG (reference sequence). This CDR3 has 14 residues. Deletions cut 3 bases from V and 4 bases from J, with 13 bases between. The CDR3 region is CAWRAQGRGNTIYF. The CDR3 DNA sequence: TGTGCCTGGAGGGCACAGGGCCGCGGAAACACCATATATTTT.

This clone showed up just a few times. The rearrangement uses TRBV2 and TRBJ1-2, with D possibly being TRBD1 (5 bases). There are 14 residues in the CDR3. Trimming took 4 bases from V and 2 from J, leaving 11 bases between them. Germline CDR1 is SNHLY and CDR2 is FYNNEI. The CDR3 region is CASSVGPGNYGYTF. As DNA, the CDR3 is TGTGCCAGCAGTGTGGGGCCAGGGAACTATGGCTACACCTTC.

The chain recombines TRBV7-9 with TRBJ1-1; a possible D gene is TRBD1 (6 bases). Germline V gene data show CDR1 as SEHNR and CDR2 as FQNEAQ (reference sequence). V gave up 8 bases and J gave up 7 bases, with 11 bases separating them. The CDR3 consists of 11 residues. The CDR3: CASGDTHEAFF. In DNA form, the CDR3 reads TGTGCCAGCGGGGACACTCATGAAGCTTTCTTT.

This clone has more than one count but fewer than ten. V and J are TRBV6-5 and TRBJ1-1; 7 bases match TRBD1. This CDR3 is 13 amino acids long. V dropped 0 bases and J dropped 8; count of bases not matched to a gene: 3. Per germline, CDR1 MNHEY and CDR2 SVGAGI. CDR3 nucleotide sequence: TGTGCCAGCAGTTACTCTCGGACAGGCGAAGCTTTCTTT. Its translation: CASSYSRTGEAFF.

This clone has just a few counts. The CDR3 sequence is CATHRVPGTDTQYF. DNA for the CDR3: TGTGCCACGCACCGGGTCCCGGGCACAGATACGCAGTATTTT. This chain connects TRBV28 to TRBJ2-3; D gene ambiguous. The CDR3 has 14 residues. Germline loops: CDR1 MDHEN, CDR2 SYDVKM. The ends were cut back, 10 bases at V and 1 base at J, with 15 bases in the middle.

There are a few counts of this clone. The gene calls are TRBV5-1 and TRBJ2-1; 7 nucleotides align to TRBD1. Germline CDR1 and CDR2: SGHRS and YFSETQ. This CDR3 has 15 residues. V was pared by 1 base and J by 3 bases, with 4 bases of the junction left unmatched. The CDR3 is CASSLRQGVYNEQFF. CDR3 coding DNA: TGCGCCAGCAGCTTGCGGCAGGGGGTCTACAATGAGCAGTTCTTC.

The rearrangement uses TRBV28 and TRBJ2-7; a weak D match, TRBD1 (6 bases). The CDR3 totals 13 residues. V lost 2 bases and J 3 bases, leaving 8 bases between the germline ends. CDR1 is MDHEN, CDR2 SYDVKM, per germline. This CDR3 is CASSLQGFYEQYF. CDR3 nucleotide sequence: TGTGCCAGCAGTTTACAGGGGTTCTACGAGCAGTACTTC.

DNA of the CDR3: TGTGCCAGCTTGCGGACAGGGGGGATCGACAGTCTTGGCTACACCTTC. Protein: CASLRTGGIDSLGYTF. The V call is TRBV18, the J call TRBJ1-2; the match to TRBD1 covers 10 bases. The CDR3 extends over 16 amino acids. Trimming at V came to 7 bases and at J to 7 bases, leaving 15 bases not matched to a gene. The germline V gene encodes CDR1 KGHSH and CDR2 LQKENI.